This T cell receptor beta chain was identified in a study of T cell changes during pregnancy in multiple sclerosis. This clone was seen once. Trimming stripped 1 base from V and 11 bases from J, with 17 bases between. Germline CDR1 and CDR2: MNHEY and SMNVEV (reference sequence). CDR3 length: 15 residues. Sequencing used immunoSEQ multiplex PCR; TCRdb keeps in-frame clones, though not all of them. The repertoire holds some 60,000 clones, approximately 90% seen once, with 3.6% in the top ten. This chain connects TRBV27 to TRBJ1-4, with D perhaps TRBD1 (6 bases). The TCR comes from a female donor in good health, enrolled as a control in a pregnancy study. The source was peripheral blood, collected after pregnancy. In DNA, the CDR3 is TGTGCCAGCAGTTTATTAGCTGGGGGCCCTGGGAAACTGTTTTTT. Protein product: CASSLLAGGPGKLFF. Drawing the rest from reference TRBV27 and TRBJ1-4, the complete variable domain is EAQVTQNPRYLITVTGKKLTVTCSQNMNHEYMSWYRQDPGLGLRQIYYSMNVEVTDKGDVPEGYKVSRKEKRNFPLILESPSPNQTSLYFCASSLLAGGPGKLFFGSGTQLSVL.